These 14 T cell receptor beta chains were all obtained from the same sample, sequenced in a study of T-cell memory formation after mild COVID-19. TCRdb recomputed calls from the 5' RACE reads with MiXCR, one row per CDR3 protein. Seen here are 550,000 to 700,000 distinct CDR3 sequences, 15% to 20% observed once, and the top ten hold about 8.6%. Sample: PBMCs or a T cell subset sorted from them (not recorded which). The receptors shown here come from an adult woman who had mild COVID-19 (a few samples of this study predate the infection). Cell type and time point are not known.

This clonotype was counted between two and nine times. The chain combines TRBV15 with TRBJ2-6, with unresolved D. CDR3 length: 12 residues. Trimming shortened V by 0 bases and J by 7 bases, and 1 base separated the two germline ends. Germline values: CDR1 LNHNV, CDR2 YYDKDF (reference sequence). This CDR3 is CATSRDANVLTF. In nucleotides, the CDR3 is TGTGCCACCAGCAGAGATGCCAACGTCCTGACTTTC.

This chain joins TRBV24-1 and TRBJ2-1, with TRBD1 identical over 12 bases. This CDR3 spans 17 amino acids. V shed 4 bases, J shed 6 bases, and the junction held 9 bases outside the gene matches. Germline V gives CDR1 KGHDR, CDR2 SFDVKD. CDR3 loop: CATSDPNRDRGLNEQFF. In DNA form, the CDR3 reads TGTGCCACCAGTGACCCGAACCGGGACAGGGGGCTCAATGAGCAGTTCTTC.

The chain recombines TRBV11-2 with TRBJ2-7; TRBD2 agrees at 7 bases. J lost 6 bases, V lost 10 bases, and 9 bases had no gene match. Germline loops: CDR1 SGHAT, CDR2 FQNNGV. The CDR3 has 12 residues. The CDR3 is CATRKASGEQYF. The DNA of the CDR3 is TGTGCCACCCGGAAGGCTAGCGGCGAGCAGTACTTC.

The J gene is TRBJ1-2, the V gene TRBV6-1, with D possibly matching TRBD1 (5 bases). V gave up 7 bases and J gave up 6 bases, with 12 bases separating them. Germline CDR1 reads MNHNS; CDR2 reads SASEGT. The CDR3 has 12 amino acids. The CDR3 sequence: CASMGLWNGYTF. In DNA, the CDR3 is TGTGCCAGCATGGGACTTTGGAATGGCTACACCTTC.

This clonotype appeared a few times. The chain joins TRBV15 to TRBJ2-7; 7 nucleotides match TRBD2. With V trimmed by 5 bases and J by 2 bases, 12 bases remained unmatched. CDR1 and CDR2 from the germline V gene are LNHNV and YYDKDF (reference sequence). This CDR3 comprises 16 residues. Here the CDR3 DNA reads TGTGCCACCAGCCCCACAAGGGCTAGCGGTGCCTACGAGCAGTACTTC. Translation: CATSPTRASGAYEQYF.

The chain carries TRBV6-5 and TRBJ1-1; 10 nucleotides line up with TRBD1. Looked up from germline, CDR1 is MNHEY and CDR2 is SVGAGI. The CDR3 spans 16 residues. After removal of 6 bases from V and 5 bases from J, the junction contained 12 bases not matched to a gene. The CDR3 bases are TGTGCCAGCAGAGTTCAGACAGGGGGCACGGTAACTGAAGCTTTCTTT. As protein: CASRVQTGGTVTEAFF.

This clonotype occurred a few times. The V call is TRBV2, the J call TRBJ1-2; D gene ambiguous. The CDR3 length is 13 residues. Germline assignment: CDR1 SNHLY and CDR2 FYNNEI. Trimming left V 9 bases short and J 0 bases short, with 11 bases between. The CDR3 DNA follows: TGTGCCAGTCGGGCGGTTTCTAACTATGGCTACACCTTC. As protein: CASRAVSNYGYTF.

This clonotype was detected only a few times. The CDR3 reads CASSLTANNSPLHF. DNA of the CDR3: TGTGCCAGCAGCTTAACAGCCAATAATTCACCCCTCCACTTT. The chain couples TRBV7-3 to TRBJ1-6; D unclear. Trimming stripped 0 bases from V and 5 bases from J, with 5 bases between. CDR1 and CDR2 (germline): SGHTA, FQGTGA. The CDR3 totals 14 residues.

This clonotype was recorded a few times. The chain uses TRBV24-1 and TRBJ1-5, with D possibly TRBD1 on 6 matching bases. The CDR3 is 14 residues long. Germline CDR1 reads KGHDR; CDR2 reads SFDVKD. Trimming cost V 4 bases and J 0 bases, with 6 bases left between them. CDR3 loop: CATSEGASNQPQHF. The CDR3 DNA is TGTGCCACCAGTGAGGGGGCTAGCAATCAGCCCCAGCATTTT.

The V gene is TRBV13, the J gene TRBJ2-2; TRBD2 agrees at 10 bases. Losses at the gene ends were 5 bases for V and 0 bases for J; bases not matched to a gene: 3. The CDR3 runs 16 residues. CDR1 PRHDT and CDR2 FYEKMQ come from the germline V gene (reference sequence). The CDR3, as DNA: TGTGCCAGCAGCAGGACTAGCGGTACGAACACCGGGGAGCTGTTTTTT. Protein product: CASSRTSGTNTGELFF.

This clonotype was found a few times. V gene TRBV20-1 combines with J gene TRBJ2-2; D gene ambiguous. Trimming stripped 6 bases from V and 8 bases from J, with 13 bases between. Germline lookup yields CDR1 DFQATT and CDR2 SNEGSKA (reference sequence). The CDR3 spans 12 residues. CDR3 region: CSARRASGELFF. The CDR3 nucleotides are TGCAGTGCCCGCCGGGCGTCAGGGGAGCTGTTTTTT.

This clonotype was detected a few times. V is TRBV2 and J is TRBJ2-7; TRBD2 matches 12 bases. Unmatched junction bases numbered 10, after V lost 2 bases and J lost 2 bases. The germline V gene encodes CDR1 SNHLY and CDR2 FYNNEI. The CDR3 is 18 residues long. CDR3 bases: TGTGCCAGCAGTGAAAGGGGTCTAGCGGGGGGGCGGACCTACGAGCAGTACTTC. Its translation is CASSERGLAGGRTYEQYF.

This clonotype came up a few times. The V and J genes are TRBV3-1 and TRBJ1-1; D gene ambiguous. Germline CDR1 is LGHDT and CDR2 is YNNKEL (reference sequence). Trimming cost V 2 bases and J 9 bases, with 10 bases left between them. CDR3 length equals 12 residues. The CDR3 loop reads CASSQQREKAFF. CDR3 bases: TGTGCCAGCAGCCAACAACGTGAAAAAGCTTTCTTT.

J is TRBJ2-3 and V is TRBV12-3 or TRBV12-4, with TRBD2 identical over 14 bases. The length of the CDR3 is 16 residues. The V and J ends lost 6 bases and 6 bases, in that order; junction bases with no gene match: 8. The CDR3 nucleotides are TGTGCCAGCAGGAAGACTAGCGGGGGGGCTCGGGATACGCAGTATTTT. It yields the protein CASRKTSGGARDTQYF.